The T cell receptor (beta chain) described here comes from a study of T cell changes during pregnancy in multiple sclerosis. Generated by immunoSEQ multiplex PCR, the TCRdb table keeps only in-frame clones and is missing some. The repertoire includes roughly 120,000 clones, around 90% of them detected once, and over 1.5% sits in the top ten. The receptor was derived from a female donor with multiple sclerosis, enrolled in a pregnancy study. The sequencing here drew on peripheral blood, taken in the third trimester of pregnancy.

Written as DNA, the CDR3 is TGTGCCAGCAGTTACTCGAGACGGCAGGGTCGTTCACCCCTCCACTTT. This sequence encodes CASSYSRRQGRSPLHF. The chain joins TRBV6-5 to TRBJ1-6; weak D call: TRBD1 (5 bases). This CDR3 has 16 amino acids. Germline loops: CDR1 MNHEY, CDR2 SVGAGI. The germline V and J ends were trimmed by 0 bases and 9 bases, with 15 bases remaining between them.